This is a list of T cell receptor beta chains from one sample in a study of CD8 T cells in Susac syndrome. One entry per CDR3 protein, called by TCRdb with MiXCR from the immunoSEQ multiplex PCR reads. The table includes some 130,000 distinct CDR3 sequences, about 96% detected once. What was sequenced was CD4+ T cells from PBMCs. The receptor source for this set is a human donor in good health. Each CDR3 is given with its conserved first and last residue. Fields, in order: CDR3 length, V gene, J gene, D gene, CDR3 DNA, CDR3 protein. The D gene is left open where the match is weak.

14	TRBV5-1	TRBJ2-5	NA	TGCGCCAGCAGCCGGGGACGCGACCAAGAGACCCAGTACTTC	CASSRGRDQETQYF
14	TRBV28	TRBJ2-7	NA	TGTGCCAGCGGCCCCGGGACATGGGGCTACGAGCAGTACTTC	CASGPGTWGYEQYF
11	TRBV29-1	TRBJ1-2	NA	TGCAGCGCCGAGCGGGACTATGGCTACACCTTC	CSAERDYGYTF
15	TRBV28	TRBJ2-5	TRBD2	TGTGCCAGCAAGGTGCTTAGCGGCGGGAGGGAGACCCAGTACTTC	CASKVLSGGRETQYF
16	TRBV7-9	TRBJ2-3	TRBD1	TGTGCCAGCAGCCTCGGGACAGGGGGCTGGACAGATACGCAGTATTTT	CASSLGTGGWTDTQYF
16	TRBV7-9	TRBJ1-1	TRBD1	TGTGCCAGCAGCTCCTCCGGGACAGCTCTCAACACTGAAGCTTTCTTT	CASSSSGTALNTEAFF
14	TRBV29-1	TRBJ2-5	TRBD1	TGCAGCGTTGACCTAGGGACAGGGGTAGAGACCCAGTACTTC	CSVDLGTGVETQYF
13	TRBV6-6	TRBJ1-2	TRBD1	TGTGCCAGCAGCGCTTCCCAGGGGGCAAGCTACACCTTC	CASSASQGASYTF
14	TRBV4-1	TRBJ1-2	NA	TGCGCCAGCAGCCAAGAGGCCGGGAAGTATGGCTACACCTTC	CASSQEAGKYGYTF
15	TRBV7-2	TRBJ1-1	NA	TGTGCCAGCAGTTCCAGTAGGGATATGAACACTGAAGCTTTCTTT	CASSSSRDMNTEAFF
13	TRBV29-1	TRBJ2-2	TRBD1	TGCAGCGTTGTAGGCAGGGGGACCGGGGAGCTGTTTTTT	CSVVGRGTGELFF